The entry that follows covers one T cell receptor beta chain sequence. This clonotype was observed a handful of times. Its antigen remains unidentified. No much larger clone exists at a distance of one base, and base qualities are not known. Interpreted using the paper, the time point label stands for: pre-sensitization, week 0. The sample's treatment or condition label, in plain terms: therapeutic diphenylcyclopropenone sensitization with weekly scalp DPC. Total RNA was extracted from unfractionated whole blood collected in Tempus Blood RNA tubes. At every patch-test visit, the blood draw took place before the patch test was put on. To be eligible, patients had to be aged 18 to 70, diagnosed with alopecia and judged suitable for DPC therapy, while pregnant patients were excluded. The data belong to a study of human T cells and chemical hapten exposure (dated by TCRdb to about 2021). In the study overall: For sensitization, 2% DPC in acetone was applied to a roughly 2 cm by roughly 2 cm area of upper inner arm skin. In alopecia patients, the study followed how the peripheral blood TCR repertoire changed in vivo over primary and secondary sensitization to diphenylcyclopropenone (DPC), a hapten. Some 29 alopecia patients provided blood for TCR sequencing at one to four time points (pre-sensitization, 2, 6 and 24 weeks). Patch testing was performed on the upper back with Finn chambers containing 0.01% DPC, and the patch tests were scored after 6 days according to International Contact Dermatitis Research Group standards. Libraries were pooled for sequencing, and variation in per-sample TCR yields was attributed mainly to small differences in library volumes within the pool. Both TCR alpha and TCR beta chains were sequenced from each blood RNA sample. The patient cohort, mostly female, included alopecia areata with under or over 50% scalp involvement, alopecia totalis and alopecia universalis. Weekly therapeutic DPC doses were additionally applied to the scalp of patients throughout the approximately 23-week study period. Blood samples were taken from patients before sensitization (week 0) and then at 2, 6 and about 24 weeks after DPC sensitization. Overall study outcomes, separate from this receptor: Expanded TCRs formed significantly more large CDR3 similarity clusters than pre-sensitization or healthy control sets, consistent with antigen-driven responses. DPC sensitization did not change how many TCRs were above 1 in 1000 frequency, and no evidence was found of alterations in global repertoire structure. After repeated subsampling, the strength of the expansion versus patch-test correlation and the threshold at which it became significant changed. Patch test score was positively correlated with the number of PT1 expanded TCRs, with significance at thresholds 8, 16 and 32 but not at 4. Alopecia, a presumed autoimmune disease, was present in all patients, so the immune response of the patients might differ from that of healthy individuals.

The germline V gene provides CDR1 SNHLY and CDR2 FYNNEI. Reading from cysteine to phenylalanine, the CDR3 counts 14 amino acids. Only CDR3 DNA remains: 42 bases, in frame from the first base. V lost 5 bases and J lost 5 bases, and the count of bases not matched to a germline gene is 7. Library preparation employed RACE. The sequencer was a NextSeq 500. During library preparation, unique molecular identifiers were attached to individual cDNA molecules so that TCRs could be counted quantitatively and reproducibly. In the authors' own workflow: A median of about 100,000 TCRs per sample was observed, with a range of about 20,000 to 750,000. The Decombinator software suite was used to annotate the V, J and CDR3 of the TCR reads. Every sample was subsampled to the same number of TCRs (28,000) for the PS versus PT1 abundance plots. Expanded TCRs were defined as absent before sensitization and observed at least eight times at the 2-week time point. The public reads were quality trimmed at Q25 with fastp and then assembled into clones with MiXCR by TCRdb, keeping productive beta chains. CDR3 protein duplicates are merged, each entry listing the most common genes and DNA. TCRdb, not the original authors, processed these V and J calls. Counted in this sample were tens of thousands of distinct CDR3 sequences; around 10% of them appeared once. The top ten clonotypes cover around 1.9% of the sample.

This material consisted of whole blood, taken in connection with sensitization to the hapten diphenylcyclopropenone (DPC). This receptor chain uses TRBV2 and TRBJ1-1; TRBD1 fits 8 bases in the junction. The TCR was taken from a woman between 35 and 50 years old with alopecia areata. Some clones in this sample may be carry-over from other donors' samples. The CDR3 is CASSFQGARTEAFF. The DNA sequence reads TGTGCCAGCAGTTTTCAGGGGGCGCGGACTGAAGCTTTCTTT.